This passage covers 20 T cell receptor beta chains from one sample sequenced in a study of blood T cell repertoires in COVID-19. This table comes from immunoSEQ multiplex PCR, and its TCRdb copy is limited to in-frame clones, with some not included. The table shows under 300,000 clones, with over 75% occurring only once. The material sequenced was peripheral blood. These receptors all stem from a woman aged 40 to 49 who had recovered from COVID-19.

The chain uses TRBV2 and TRBJ2-1, with 11 bases matching TRBD1. Looked up from germline, CDR1 is SNHLY and CDR2 is FYNNEI. V lost 8 bases, J lost 7 bases, and 7 bases stayed unmatched. CDR3 length: 14 residues. The CDR3 spells CASRGTGGENEQFF. The CDR3 DNA reads TGTGCCAGCCGAGGGACAGGGGGTGAAAATGAGCAGTTCTTC. The full variable domain, completed using reference TRBV2 and TRBJ2-1, is EPEVTQTPSHQVTQMGQEVILRCVPISNHLYFYWYRQILGQKVEFLVSFYNNEISEKSEIFDDQFSVERPDGSNFTLKIRSTKLEDSAMYFCASRGTGGENEQFFGPGTRLTVL.

This chain links TRBV19 with TRBJ1-2; D is undetermined. The CDR3 runs 13 residues. V shed 6 bases and J shed 4 bases, with 12 bases lying between them. Germline V lookup: CDR1 LNHDA, CDR2 SQIVND (reference sequence). The DNA of the CDR3 is TGTGCCAGTAGGGAAAGGAGCGGCTATGGCTACACCTTC. It yields the protein CASRERSGYGYTF.

The J gene is TRBJ2-2, the V gene TRBV3-1 (or the pseudogene TRBV3-2); 7 bases agree with TRBD1. V gave up 4 bases and J gave up 4 bases; unmatched junction bases: 3. The CDR3 runs 14 residues. Germline V gene lookup returns CDR1 LGHDT and CDR2 YNNKEL (reference sequence). CDR3 coding DNA: TGTGCCAGCAGCCGGGACAGTCTCACCGGGGAGCTGTTTTTT. Its protein product is CASSRDSLTGELFF.

V and J are TRBV9 and TRBJ1-2; D might be TRBD1 (6 bases). The CDR3 loop spans 18 amino acids. Trimming removed 1 base at V and 0 bases at J, with 19 bases between. In germline, CDR1 is SGDLS, CDR2 YYNGEE. CDR3 residues: CASSVPEGGTWPNYGYTF. CDR3 bases: TGTGCCAGCAGCGTACCTGAAGGGGGTACTTGGCCTAACTATGGCTACACCTTC.

The genes are TRBV29-1 and TRBJ2-7; perhaps TRBD1 as D (5 bases). The CDR3 has 13 residues. Trimming shortened V by 5 bases and J by 1 base, and 12 bases separated the two germline ends. Germline CDR1 reads SQVTM; CDR2 reads ANQGSEA. CDR3 in amino acids: CSVSPGKSYEQYF. The CDR3, as DNA: TGCAGCGTTTCCCCAGGGAAATCCTACGAGCAGTACTTC.

The V gene is TRBV19, the J gene TRBJ1-1; 7 bases align to TRBD1. Trimming at V came to 4 bases and at J to 1 base, leaving 6 bases not matched to a gene. The germline CDR1 and CDR2 sequences are LNHDA and SQIVND (reference sequence). The CDR3 covers 15 residues. The CDR3 sequence is CASSSRQGENTEAFF. The DNA of the CDR3 is TGTGCCAGTAGTAGTAGGCAGGGGGAGAACACTGAAGCTTTCTTT.

V usage is TRBV9 and J usage is TRBJ2-3, with D possibly matching TRBD2 (5 bases). CDR3 length: 14 amino acids. The V gene's germline CDR1 is SGDLS and CDR2 YYNGEE. Trimming removed 9 bases at V and 1 base at J, with 15 bases between. DNA of the CDR3: TGTGCCACCCAAGTAGCGAGACGCACAGATACGCAGTATTTT. This codes for CATQVARRTDTQYF.

The chain employs TRBV7-2 and TRBJ1-2, with 9 bases lining up with TRBD1. Trimming cost V 1 base and J 7 bases; bases outside gene matches: 7. This CDR3 spans 15 amino acids. Looked up from germline, CDR1 is SGHTA and CDR2 is FQGNSA. CDR3 sequence reads: CASSLGLQGASGYTF. The CDR3 DNA reads TGTGCCAGCAGCTTAGGGTTACAGGGGGCGTCTGGCTACACCTTC. Full variable domain (remainder filled in from reference TRBV7-2 and TRBJ1-2): GAGVSQSPSNKVTEKGKDVELRCDPISGHTALYWYRQSLGQGLEFLIYFQGNSAPDKSGLPSDRFSAERTGGSVSTLTIQRTQQEDSAVYLCASSLGLQGASGYTFGSGTRLTVV.

This rearrangement joins TRBV28 to TRBJ1-5, with D unresolved. V was trimmed by 8 bases and J by 0 bases, leaving 5 bases between them. The CDR3 is 12 residues long. Germline CDR1 is MDHEN and CDR2 is SYDVKM. As DNA, the CDR3 is TGTGCCAGCGAGAATAGCAATCAGCCCCAGCATTTT. Its translation: CASENSNQPQHF.

The CDR3 nucleotides read TGTGCCAGCAGTTTCCCGCCCCGACTAGCGGATACCTACGAGCAGTACTTC. It is translated as CASSFPPRLADTYEQYF. This sequence joins TRBV28 and TRBJ2-7; 9 nucleotides line up with TRBD2. This CDR3 contains 17 residues. The V segment lost 3 bases and the J segment 2 bases; nucleotides outside the gene matches: 11. Germline CDR1 reads MDHEN; CDR2 reads SYDVKM.

This chain uses TRBV7-2 with TRBJ2-5; 14 bases align to TRBD2. The CDR3 covers 15 residues. Germline CDR1 reads SGHTA; CDR2 reads FQGNSA. Losses at the gene ends were 5 bases for V and 7 bases for J; bases not matched to a gene: 6. The CDR3 here is CASSPGLAGGVTQYF. The CDR3, as DNA: TGTGCCAGCAGCCCCGGACTAGCGGGAGGAGTGACCCAGTACTTC.

CDR3 in amino acids: CASSYVDSGYGYTF. The CDR3 nucleotides are TGTGCCAGCAGTTACGTAGACTCAGGGTATGGCTACACCTTC. The rearrangement uses TRBV6-2 or TRBV6-3 and TRBJ1-2; TRBD1 is a possible D gene (5 bases). The germline CDR1 and CDR2 sequences are MNHEY and SVGEGT. The CDR3 covers 14 residues. The ends were cut back, 2 bases at V and 5 bases at J, with 12 bases in the middle.

V and J are TRBV7-2 and TRBJ1-1; 7 bases align to TRBD1. This CDR3 region has 15 residues. V dropped 5 bases and J dropped 3; count of bases not matched to a gene: 9. CDR1 and CDR2 from the germline V gene are SGHTA and FQGNSA. The CDR3 region has the DNA TGTGCCAGCAGCAAAGTGACAGGGTCCCACACTGAAGCTTTCTTT. Amino acids: CASSKVTGSHTEAFF.

V gene TRBV3-1 (or the pseudogene TRBV3-2) combines with J gene TRBJ1-2; D perhaps matches TRBD1 (6 bases). Germline lookup yields CDR1 LGHDT and CDR2 YNNKEL (reference sequence). Trimming left V 2 bases short and J 7 bases short, with 11 bases between. This CDR3 has 13 residues. As DNA, the CDR3 is TGTGCCAGCAGCCAAACAGGGATGGGTGGCTACACCTTC. Amino acids: CASSQTGMGGYTF.

The table lists this clone with a count of one. The gene calls are TRBV5-6 and TRBJ1-2; 7 nucleotides match TRBD1. The CDR3 spans 14 residues. The germline CDR1 and CDR2 sequences are SGHDT and YYEEEE. Germline trimming cut 1 base from V and 7 bases from J; bases unmatched to any gene: 7. CDR3 DNA: TGTGCCAGCAGCTTGTACGACAGGGATTTTGGCTACACCTTC. Residues: CASSLYDRDFGYTF.

The chain has TRBV3-1 (or the pseudogene TRBV3-2) and TRBJ2-2; TRBD1 agrees at 8 bases. This CDR3 spans 14 amino acids. Germline trimming cut 4 bases from V and 4 bases from J; bases unmatched to any gene: 2. Germline assignment: CDR1 LGHDT and CDR2 YNNKEL (reference sequence). The CDR3 coding sequence is TGTGCCAGCAGCCGACAGGGGCGCACCGGGGAGCTGTTTTTT. This gives the protein CASSRQGRTGELFF.

This clone appeared a single time. J is TRBJ2-2 and V is TRBV4-2, with a possible D match to TRBD2 (5 bases). V shed 4 bases and J shed 4 bases, with 16 bases lying between them. Germline V lookup: CDR1 LGHNA, CDR2 YNFKEQ. The CDR3 covers 16 residues. CDR3 sequence reads: CASSRFLAAGTGELFF. CDR3 DNA sequence: TGTGCCAGCAGCCGCTTTCTCGCGGCGGGCACCGGGGAGCTGTTTTTT.

As for this clone: Germline and junction disagree at one end, which may indicate a read error. The J gene is TRBJ2-5, the V gene TRBV7-7; D might be TRBD2 (6 bases). The CDR3 covers 15 residues. Per germline, CDR1 SSHAT and CDR2 FNYEAQ (reference sequence). The CDR3 coding sequence is TGTGCTAGCAGCTCTGGTAGCGGTCGAAGGGAGACCCAGTACTTC. Encoded protein: CASSSGSGRRETQYF.

The rearrangement links TRBV12-5 to TRBJ2-1; 10 bases fit TRBD1. V shed 6 bases, J shed 1 base, and the junction held 6 bases outside the gene matches. This CDR3 is 16 amino acids long. Germline CDR1 LGHNT, CDR2 FRNRAP. The DNA for the CDR3 is TGTGCTAGTGGCCCACGGGACAGGGGATCCTACAATGAGCAGTTCTTC. Translating it yields CASGPRDRGSYNEQFF.

The gene calls are TRBV28 and TRBJ1-2; D gene ambiguous. Germline CDR1 is MDHEN and CDR2 is SYDVKM. Between the trimmed V and J ends, which lost 1 base and 4 bases, there was a span of 7 bases. CDR3 length: 13 amino acids. The CDR3 nucleotides read TGTGCCAGCAGTTTATCAGTTGCCTATGGCTACACCTTC. The encoded protein is CASSLSVAYGYTF.